The 9 T cell receptor beta chains in this list originate from one sample, sequenced in a study of shared clonotypes between healthy human individuals. The method was immunoSEQ multiplex PCR; TCRdb's version includes in-frame clones alone and lacks a portion of them. This sample yields some 1.4 million clones, of which over 95% are seen a single time; more than 0.9% belongs to the top ten. Sequenced input: naive CD4+ T cells sorted from blood. Specified subset: CD45RA+ positively selected. The receptors stem from a young man in good health.

V and J are TRBV13 and TRBJ2-5; D may be TRBD2 (6 bases). Looked up from germline, CDR1 is PRHDT and CDR2 is FYEKMQ (reference sequence). Trimming stripped 2 bases from V and 1 base from J, with 20 bases between. The CDR3 spans 18 residues. CDR3 sequence: CASSLCYGRDVCQETQYF. The CDR3 bases are TGTGCCAGCAGCTTATGTTATGGGCGGGATGTATGCCAAGAGACCCAGTACTTC.

Concerning this clone: Other DNA sequences in the same sample also yield this CDR3. The gene calls are TRBV5-1 and TRBJ2-2, with a possible D match to TRBD2 (5 bases). The germline gives CDR1 SGHRS, CDR2 YFSETQ. CDR3 length equals 14 residues. V lost 2 bases to trimming and J lost 4 bases, with 9 bases between them. The CDR3 DNA reads TGCGCCAGCAGCTTAATGGGGAGCACCGGGGAGCTGTTTTTT. Protein product: CASSLMGSTGELFF. Filled out from reference TRBV5-1 and TRBJ2-2, the complete variable domain reads KAGVTQTPRYLIKTRGQQVTLSCSPISGHRSVSWYQQTPGQGLQFLFEYFSETQRNKGNFPGRFSGRQFSNSRSEMNVSTLELGDSALYLCASSLMGSTGELFFGEGSRLTVL.

The gene calls are TRBV6-5 and TRBJ1-2, with 7 positions matching TRBD1. V lost 7 bases and J lost 4; bases outside the gene matches: 9. The germline gives CDR1 MNHEY, CDR2 SVGAGI. The CDR3 sequence is 14 residues long. The chain's CDR3 is CASKETGRPYGYTF. CDR3 coding DNA: TGTGCCAGCAAAGAGACAGGGCGACCCTATGGCTACACCTTC.

The chain uses TRBV11-3 and TRBJ2-5; no clear D gene. The CDR3 extends over 15 amino acids. CDR1 and CDR2 from the germline V gene are SGHNT and YENEEA. The V gene lost 5 bases and the J gene lost 0 bases, with 13 bases spanning the gap. CDR3 nucleotides: TGTGCCAGCAGCACCCACTATGCGGACCAAGAGACCCAGTACTTC. It yields the protein CASSTHYADQETQYF.

The chain couples TRBV5-1 to TRBJ1-1, with 9 nucleotides matching TRBD1. Germline V gene lookup returns CDR1 SGHRS and CDR2 YFSETQ. The V and J ends lost 1 base and 4 bases, in that order; junction bases with no gene match: 8. This CDR3 region has 16 residues. The CDR3 region has the DNA TGCGCCAGCAGCTTGACAGGGGGCGGGTTTGGCACTGAAGCTTTCTTT. It is translated as CASSLTGGGFGTEAFF. The complete variable domain, with remaining parts taken from reference TRBV5-1 and TRBJ1-1, reads KAGVTQTPRYLIKTRGQQVTLSCSPISGHRSVSWYQQTPGQGLQFLFEYFSETQRNKGNFPGRFSGRQFSNSRSEMNVSTLELGDSALYLCASSLTGGGFGTEAFFGQGTRLTVV.

The chain combines TRBV28 with TRBJ2-5; no clear D. V lost 2 bases, J lost 5 bases, and 9 bases lay in between. Germline V gives CDR1 MDHEN, CDR2 SYDVKM. The CDR3 covers 13 residues. CDR3 region: CASSLDPGETQYF. The CDR3 DNA reads as TGTGCCAGCAGTTTAGACCCGGGCGAGACCCAGTACTTC.

This clone was seen just once. The rearrangement joins TRBV7-6 to TRBJ2-3; TRBD1 matches at 8 bases. J gave up 0 bases and V 5 bases, and 4 bases lay outside the gene matches. Germline V gives CDR1 SGHVS, CDR2 FNYEAQ. CDR3 length: 15 amino acids. The CDR3 protein is CASSPGQGSTDTQYF. The CDR3 bases are TGTGCCAGCAGCCCCGGACAGGGAAGCACAGATACGCAGTATTTT.

The chain is built from TRBV4-3 and TRBJ2-4; D is possibly TRBD1 (5 bases). Germline CDR1 reads LGHNA; CDR2 reads YSLEER. This CDR3 has 15 residues. V lost 2 bases, J lost 0 bases, and 8 bases lay in between. The CDR3 nucleotides are TGCGCCAGCAGCCAATCCAGGGCAGCCAAAAACATTCAGTACTTC. Translation gives CASSQSRAAKNIQYF.

The rearrangement uses TRBV2 and TRBJ2-7; 8 bases match TRBD1. This CDR3 has 13 amino acids. V lost 9 bases and J lost 5; bases outside the gene matches: 9. Germline CDR1 is SNHLY and CDR2 is FYNNEI. CDR3 region: CASAGQGMDEQYF. The DNA of the CDR3 is TGTGCCAGTGCCGGACAGGGAATGGACGAGCAGTACTTC.